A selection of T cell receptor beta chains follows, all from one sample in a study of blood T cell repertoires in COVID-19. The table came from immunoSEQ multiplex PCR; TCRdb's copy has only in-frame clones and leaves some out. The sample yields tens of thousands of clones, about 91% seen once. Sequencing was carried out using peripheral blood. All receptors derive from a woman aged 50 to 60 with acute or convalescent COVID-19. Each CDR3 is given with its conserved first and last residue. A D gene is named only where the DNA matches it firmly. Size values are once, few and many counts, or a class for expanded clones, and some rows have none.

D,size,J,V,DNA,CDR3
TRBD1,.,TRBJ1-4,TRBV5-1,TGCGCCAGCAGCTTGGGAGGGGGCGAGGAAAAACTGTTTTTT,CASSLGGGEEKLFF
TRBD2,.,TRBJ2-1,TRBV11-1,TGTGCCAGCAGCTCGGGACTAGCATTCGAGCAGTTCTTC,CASSSGLAFEQFF
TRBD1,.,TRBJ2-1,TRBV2,TGTGCCAGCAGTGGCCAGGGGGCCCTCTACAATGAGCAGTTCTTC,CASSGQGALYNEQFF
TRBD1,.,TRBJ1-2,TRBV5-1,TGCGCCAGCAGCTCCGGACAGGGGGTTTATGGCTACACCTTC,CASSSGQGVYGYTF
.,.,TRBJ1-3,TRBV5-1,TGCGCCAGCAGCTTGCAGGGCCCTATGTCTGGAAACACCATATATTTT,CASSLQGPMSGNTIYF
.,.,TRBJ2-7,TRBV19,TGTGCCAGTAGTATCTGGGCCGGCGATATCATGCCCTACGAGCAGTACTTC,CASSIWAGDIMPYEQYF
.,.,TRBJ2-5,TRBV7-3,TGTGCCAGCAGCCCAAGCCGGAGCCAAGAGACCCAGTACTTC,CASSPSRSQETQYF
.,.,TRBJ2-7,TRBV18,TGTGCCAGCTCACTTGGGGTGCCTTCGCCGGGACTGTACTACGAGCAGTACTTC,CASSLGVPSPGLYYEQYF
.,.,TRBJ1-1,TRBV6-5,TGTGCCAGCAGTTATAGGGGGGGAGAGGTTGCGGCTTTCTTT,CASSYRGGEVAAFF
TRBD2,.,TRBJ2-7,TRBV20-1,TGCAGTGCTAGGACGGGAGGGGAGCAGTACTTC,CSARTGGEQYF
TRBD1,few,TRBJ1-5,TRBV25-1,TGTGCCAGCAGTGGGGACAGTGCTCCCAATCAGCCCCAGCATTTT,CASSGDSAPNQPQHF
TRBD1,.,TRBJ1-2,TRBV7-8,TGTGCCAGCAGCACCCAACTAGCAGGGGGCAGTGGCTACACCTTC,CASSTQLAGGSGYTF
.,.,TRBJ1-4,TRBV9,TGTGCCAGCAGCGTAGGAGGCAGGGGAAATGAAAAACTGTTTTTT,CASSVGGRGNEKLFF
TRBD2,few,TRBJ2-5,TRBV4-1,TGCGCCAGCAGCCAAGATCAGGGCGGGGGAAAGACCCAGTACTTC,CASSQDQGGGKTQYF
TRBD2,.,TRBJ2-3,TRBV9,TGTGCCAGCAGCCCCACCGGGGGGGCTTTAGATACGCAGTATTTT,CASSPTGGALDTQYF
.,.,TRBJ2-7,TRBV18,TGTGCCAGCTCTATGACGGGGACATCCTACGAGCAGTACTTC,CASSMTGTSYEQYF
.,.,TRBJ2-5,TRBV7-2,TGTGCCAGCAGCTTCACCGGGAGACAAGAGACCCAGTACTTC,CASSFTGRQETQYF
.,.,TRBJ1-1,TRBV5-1,TGCGCCAGCAGCTGGGCGCTGAACACTGAAGCTTTCTTT,CASSWALNTEAFF
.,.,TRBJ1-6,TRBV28,TGTGCCAGCAGTTTTCATAGTGGAGGGTCGGGTTCACCCCTCCACTTT,CASSFHSGGSGSPLHF
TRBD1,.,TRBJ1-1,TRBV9,TGTGCCAGCAGCATAGGGACAGGGAACACTGAAGCTTTCTTT,CASSIGTGNTEAFF
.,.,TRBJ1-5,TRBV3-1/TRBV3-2,TGTGCCAGCAGCCTTTCCTCGACAGGCGCCAATCAGCCCCAGCATTTT,CASSLSSTGANQPQHF
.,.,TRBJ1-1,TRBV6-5,TGTGCCAGCAGCCCCGACAGGCGCAGTGAAGCTTTCTTT,CASSPDRRSEAFF
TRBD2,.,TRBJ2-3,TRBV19,TGTGCCAGTGGACTAGCAGGCACAGATACGCAGTATTTT,CASGLAGTDTQYF
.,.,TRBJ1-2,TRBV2,TGTGCCAGCAGTGGAAGCGGTGGTGGCTACACCTTC,CASSGSGGGYTF
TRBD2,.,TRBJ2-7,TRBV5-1,TGCGCCAGCACCAACATTCCCGGGGCCGGGGGGGAGCAGTACTTC,CASTNIPGAGGEQYF
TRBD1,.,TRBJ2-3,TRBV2,TGTGCCAGCAGCGATTTACAGGGGATTGGCACAGATACGCAGTATTTT,CASSDLQGIGTDTQYF
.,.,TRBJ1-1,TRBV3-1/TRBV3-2,TGTGCCAGCAGCCAAATTCAACAGGGTGAAGCTTTCTTT,CASSQIQQGEAFF
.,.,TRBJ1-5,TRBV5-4,TGTGCCAGCAGCCCTCTAAGTACCCAGCCCCAGCATTTT,CASSPLSTQPQHF
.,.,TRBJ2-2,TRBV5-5,TGTGCCAGCAGCTTGGTACTAGTGAATGCCGGGGAGCTGTTTTTT,CASSLVLVNAGELFF
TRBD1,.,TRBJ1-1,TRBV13,TGTGCCAGCAGCCTCCAACAGGGGCGCACTGAAGCTTTCTTT,CASSLQQGRTEAFF
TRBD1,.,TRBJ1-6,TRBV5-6,TGTGCCAGCAGGGGACAGGAGCATAATTCACCCCTCCACTTT,CASRGQEHNSPLHF
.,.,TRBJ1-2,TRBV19,TGTGCCAGTAGTATTGACAGTGGCTATGGCTACACCTTC,CASSIDSGYGYTF
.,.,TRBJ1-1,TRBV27,TGTGCCAGCATCGACCCCAAAGGGGTGAGAGCTGAAGCTTTCTTT,CASIDPKGVRAEAFF
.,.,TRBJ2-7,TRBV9,TGTGCCAGCAGTCTAGGGGGGGCTAGCTCCTACGAGCAGTACTTC,CASSLGGASSYEQYF
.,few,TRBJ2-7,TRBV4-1,TGCGCCAGCAGCCAAGATCCCCCGGGAGCCTACGAGCAGTACTTC,CASSQDPPGAYEQYF
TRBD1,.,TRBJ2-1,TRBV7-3,TGTGCCAGCAGCTTGAACAGGGGGAATGTCGGAGGTGAGCAGTTCTTC,CASSLNRGNVGGEQFF
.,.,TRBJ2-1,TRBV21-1,TGTGCCAGCAGCAATTGCTTCCTATCTAGCGGGGGGATCAATGAGCAGTTCTTC,CASSNCFLSSGGINEQFF
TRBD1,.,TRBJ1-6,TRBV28,TGTGCCAGCAGTTTCTCTCAGGGGGTGGTGTCACCCCTCCACTTT,CASSFSQGVVSPLHF
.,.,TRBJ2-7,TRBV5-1,TGCGCCAGCAGCTTGGACGGCAGGGCCCTCCGGGAGCAGTACTTC,CASSLDGRALREQYF
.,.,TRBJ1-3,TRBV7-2,TGTGCCAGCAGCTTAGCGACAACTTATGGAAACACCATATATTTT,CASSLATTYGNTIYF
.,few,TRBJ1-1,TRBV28,TGTGCCAGCAGTTTAGACCAGGCGTCTGAAGCTTTCTTT,CASSLDQASEAFF
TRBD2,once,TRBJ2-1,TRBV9,TGTGCCAGCTCCCAGGGAGGGAGTGAGCAGTTCTTC,CASSQGGSEQFF
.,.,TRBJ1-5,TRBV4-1,TGCGCCAGCAGCCAATTTTTTCATGCGACCGCGGAGCCCCAGCATTTT,CASSQFFHATAEPQHF
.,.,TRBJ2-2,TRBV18,TGTGCCAGCTCACCGGAAGCAATTTACGAGAGGACCGGGGAGCTGTTTTTT,CASSPEAIYERTGELFF
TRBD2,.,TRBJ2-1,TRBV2,TGTGCCAGCAGAGTAGGACTAGCGGGAGGGAATGAGCAGTTCTTC,CASRVGLAGGNEQFF
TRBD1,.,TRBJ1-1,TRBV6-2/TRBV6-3,TGTGCCAGCAGTTACCAGGGGGGCAAGTTGGACACTGAAGCTTTCTTT,CASSYQGGKLDTEAFF
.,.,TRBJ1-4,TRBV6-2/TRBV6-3,TGTGCCAGCAGTCGCCCGGGACCGGGGGATGAAAAACTGTTTTTT,CASSRPGPGDEKLFF
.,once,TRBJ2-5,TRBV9,TGTGCCAGCAGCGTGCAGGGGACGGTTCGCCAAGAGACCCAGTACTTC,CASSVQGTVRQETQYF
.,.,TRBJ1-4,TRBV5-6,TGTGCCAGCAGCACATTTCCTCCAGAAAAACTGTTTTTT,CASSTFPPEKLFF
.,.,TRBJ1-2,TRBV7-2,TGTGCCAGCAGCTTATTGGACAGTTTGTGGGGTGGCTACACCTTC,CASSLLDSLWGGYTF
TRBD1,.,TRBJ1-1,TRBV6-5,TGTGCCAGCAGTCAGACAGGGTACACTGAAGCTTTCTTT,CASSQTGYTEAFF
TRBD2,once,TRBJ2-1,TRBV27,TGTGCCAGCAGTTCCTGGACTAGCGGGAGATTGGATGAGCAGTTCTTC,CASSSWTSGRLDEQFF
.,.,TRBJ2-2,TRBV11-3,TGTGCCAGCAGCTATGACCGGGACTTCTTGAACACCGGGGAGCTGTTTTTT,CASSYDRDFLNTGELFF
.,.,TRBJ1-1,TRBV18,TGTGCCAGCTCAAAGACAGGAGCGAACACTGAAGCTTTCTTT,CASSKTGANTEAFF